Shown below are 15 T cell receptor beta chains from a single sample sequenced in a study of cytomegalovirus exposure and HLA in healthy donors listed by TCRdb under 2017. Library preparation used the immunoSEQ multiplex PCR assay. TCRdb provides this immuneACCESS table in a form limited to in-frame rearrangements. Some clones are lacking; in checked studies, under half of them reflect an unresolved V gene, and why the rest are absent is not known. Counted in this sample were approximately 160,000 clones; 75% to 95% of them appeared once. The ten largest clones add up to around 3% of the sample. Sample: PBMCs. Receptors originate from a woman aged 18 to 35 in good health and CMV-seropositive.

The chain couples TRBV30 to TRBJ1-3, with D maybe TRBD1 (5 bases). CDR3 length equals 11 residues. Germline V gene data show CDR1 as GTSNPN and CDR2 as SVGIG (reference sequence). V was shortened by 0 bases and J by 10 bases, with 7 bases between the two germline ends. In DNA form, the CDR3 reads TGTGCCTGGAGTGTACGGGGGACCATATATTTT. Translation: CAWSVRGTIYF.

This clone was seen a single time. The CDR3 coding sequence is TGTGCCAGCAGGAACCGGGGACTAGCGGGAGAGTTTTTCACCGGGGAGCTGTTTTTT. Translated: CASRNRGLAGEFFTGELFF. The V and J genes are TRBV27 and TRBJ2-2, with 14 bases aligning to TRBD2. The CDR3 length is 19 residues. V lost 6 bases and J lost 4; bases outside the gene matches: 13. The germline CDR1 and CDR2 sequences are MNHEY and SMNVEV (reference sequence).

The chain links TRBV21-1 to TRBJ1-5; TRBD1, the table's D call, was not compared with the DNA. TRBV21-1 is designated a pseudogene. The CDR3 has 17 residues. CDR3 nucleotides: TGTGCCAGCAGCGCCTCGACAGGGCGCCGCTTGAATCAGCCCCAGCATTTT. Its protein product is CASSASTGRRLNQPQHF.

This clone has more than one count but fewer than ten. The chain is built from TRBV6-5 and TRBJ1-2, with D possibly TRBD1 on 5 matching bases. Germline V gene sequence: CDR1 MNHEY, CDR2 SVGAGI. Trimming cost V 7 bases and J 8 bases, with 14 bases left between them. The CDR3 contains 12 residues. The CDR3 protein is CASNRGGRGYTF. CDR3 sequence (DNA): TGTGCCAGCAACCGGGGGGGTCGAGGCTACACCTTC.

The chain is built from TRBV29-1 and TRBJ1-5; D is undetermined. From germline, CDR1 is SQVTM and CDR2 ANQGSEA. Trimming shortened V by 7 bases and J by 5 bases, and 12 bases separated the two germline ends. The CDR3 consists of 12 residues. The CDR3 DNA follows: TGCAGCGCTAAATGGCGGGATCAGCCCCAGCATTTT. It codes for CSAKWRDQPQHF.

The rearrangement joins TRBV7-9 to TRBJ2-1; tentative D call: TRBD1 (5 bases). The CDR3 loop spans 17 amino acids. Germline V gene sequence: CDR1 SEHNR, CDR2 FQNEAQ (reference sequence). With 2 bases removed from V and 7 bases from J, the gap between germline ends came to 21 bases. Here the CDR3 reads CASSLWVGAGQGNEQFF. The CDR3 DNA reads TGTGCCAGCAGCTTATGGGTAGGGGCAGGGCAGGGAAATGAGCAGTTCTTC.

This chain links TRBV7-7 with TRBJ2-7; tentatively, D is TRBD1 (5 bases). Germline V gene sequence: CDR1 SSHAT, CDR2 FNYEAQ (reference sequence). The CDR3 has 13 amino acids. The V end lost 3 bases, the J end lost 4 bases, and 10 bases lay between the germline ends. The CDR3 nucleotides are TGTGCCAGCAGCTTTGGGGCAGAGTACGAGCAGTACTTC. Its translation: CASSFGAEYEQYF. The whole variable domain, filled in from reference TRBV7-7 and TRBJ2-7, reads GAGVSQSPRYKVTKRGQDVTLRCDPISSHATLYWYQQALGQGPEFLTYFNYEAQPDKSGLPSDRFSAERPEGSISTLTIQRTEQRDSAMYRCASSFGAEYEQYFGPGTRLTVT.

J is TRBJ2-5 and V is TRBV11-2, with 7 bases aligning to TRBD1. Trimming removed 4 bases from V and 3 bases from J; junction bases left unmatched: 8. This CDR3 is 15 amino acids long. Germline V gives CDR1 SGHAT, CDR2 FQNNGV. The CDR3 nucleotides are TGTGCCAGCAGCTCCTCCTTAACAGGGGAAGAGACCCAGTACTTC. It is translated as CASSSSLTGEETQYF. The full variable domain, rest sourced from reference TRBV11-2 and TRBJ2-5, is EAGVAQSPRYKIIEKRQSVAFWCNPISGHATLYWYQQILGQGPKLLIQFQNNGVVDDSQLPKDRFSAERLKGVDSTLKIQPAKLEDSAVYLCASSSSLTGEETQYFGPGTRLLVL.

This sequence joins TRBV9 and TRBJ2-7; 12 bases line up with TRBD2. The CDR3 is 19 residues long. V trimming: 0 bases; J trimming: 3 bases; junction bases outside the gene matches: 13. CDR1 SGDLS and CDR2 YYNGEE come from the germline V gene. The CDR3 DNA reads as TGTGCCAGCAGCGTAGCTCCGGTACTAGCGGGAGGAAGAGGCTACGAGCAGTACTTC. Its translation is CASSVAPVLAGGRGYEQYF.

The chain recombines TRBV4-2 with TRBJ2-7, with D maybe TRBD2 (5 bases). This CDR3 comprises 15 residues. Germline assignment: CDR1 LGHNA and CDR2 YNFKEQ. Trimming stripped 1 base from V and 2 bases from J, with 12 bases between. The CDR3: CASSQGRRSPYEQYF. The CDR3 DNA sequence: TGTGCCAGCAGCCAAGGCCGGAGGAGCCCCTACGAGCAGTACTTC.

The CDR3 nucleotides read TGCGCCAGCAGCCCGGGTTTTAACTATGGCTACACCTTC. It specifies CASSPGFNYGYTF. The V call is TRBV5-1, the J call TRBJ1-2, with D uncertain. The CDR3 is 13 residues long. Germline CDR1 is SGHRS and CDR2 is YFSETQ. V was trimmed by 4 bases and J by 1 base, leaving 8 bases between them.

This clone was detected a few times. This chain uses TRBV2 with TRBJ1-2; D remains unclear. This CDR3 is built from 13 residues. Trimming shortened V by 7 bases and J by 4 bases, and 13 bases separated the two germline ends. Germline V gene data show CDR1 as SNHLY and CDR2 as FYNNEI. The CDR3, as DNA: TGTGCCAGCAAGGAGGAGTTGGCCTATGGCTACACCTTC. Translated: CASKEELAYGYTF.

The gene calls are TRBV4-2 and TRBJ2-7, with TRBD2 as a possible D gene (5 bases). Trimming shortened V by 1 base and J by 3 bases, and 13 bases separated the two germline ends. Per germline, CDR1 LGHNA and CDR2 YNFKEQ. CDR3 length equals 15 residues. Here the CDR3 DNA reads TGTGCCAGCAGCCAAGGTCTGGAGCGGTACTACGAGCAGTACTTC. Encoded protein: CASSQGLERYYEQYF.

The chain links TRBV7-9 to TRBJ1-2; D gene ambiguous. From germline, CDR1 is SEHNR and CDR2 FQNEAQ (reference sequence). The V gene lost 2 bases and the J gene lost 4 bases, with 17 bases spanning the gap. The CDR3 sequence is 16 residues long. In DNA, the CDR3 is TGTGCCAGCAGCTTACCCGGGCCAGCGGACGCCTATGGCTACACCTTC. It codes for CASSLPGPADAYGYTF.

The chain links TRBV6-1 to TRBJ2-1; 10 positions agree with TRBD2. The V and J ends lost 11 bases and 6 bases, in that order; junction bases with no gene match: 13. The CDR3 is 15 residues long. Germline loops: CDR1 MNHNS, CDR2 SASEGT. Written as DNA, the CDR3 is TGTGCCGCCCTACCGACTAGCGGGCGTATCAATGAGCAGTTCTTC. Its protein product is CAALPTSGRINEQFF.